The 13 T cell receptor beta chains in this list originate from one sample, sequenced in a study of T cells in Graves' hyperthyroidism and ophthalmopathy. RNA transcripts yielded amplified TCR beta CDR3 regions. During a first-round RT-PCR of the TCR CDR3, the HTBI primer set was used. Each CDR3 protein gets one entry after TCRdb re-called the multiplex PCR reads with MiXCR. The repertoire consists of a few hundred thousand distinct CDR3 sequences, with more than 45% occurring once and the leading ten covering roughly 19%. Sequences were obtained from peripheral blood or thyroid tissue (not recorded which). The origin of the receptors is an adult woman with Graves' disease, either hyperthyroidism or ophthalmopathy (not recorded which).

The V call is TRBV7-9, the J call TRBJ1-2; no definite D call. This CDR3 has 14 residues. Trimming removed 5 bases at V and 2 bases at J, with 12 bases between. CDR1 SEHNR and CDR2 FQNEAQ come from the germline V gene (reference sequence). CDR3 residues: CASSHRRNNYGYTF. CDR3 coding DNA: TGTGCCAGCAGCCATCGTAGGAACAACTATGGCTACACCTTC. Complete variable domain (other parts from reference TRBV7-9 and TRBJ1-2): DTGVSQNPRHKITKRGQNVTFRCDPISEHNRLYWYRQTLGQGPEFLTYFQNEAQLEKSRLLSDRFSAERPKGSFSTLEIQRTEQGDSAMYLCASSHRRNNYGYTFGSGTRLTVV.

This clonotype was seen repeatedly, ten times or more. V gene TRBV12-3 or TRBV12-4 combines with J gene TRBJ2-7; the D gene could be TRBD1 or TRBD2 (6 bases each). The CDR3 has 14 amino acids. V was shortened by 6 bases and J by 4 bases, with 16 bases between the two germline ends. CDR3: CASRHTGARYEQYF. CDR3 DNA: TGTGCCAGCAGGCACACGGGGGCGCGGTACGAGCAGTACTTC.

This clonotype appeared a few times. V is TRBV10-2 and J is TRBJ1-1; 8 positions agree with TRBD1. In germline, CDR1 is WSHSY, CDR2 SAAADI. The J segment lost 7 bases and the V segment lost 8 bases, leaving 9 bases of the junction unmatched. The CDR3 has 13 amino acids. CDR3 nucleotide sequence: TGCGCCAGCCTAAGGACAGGGAGTAATGAAGCTTTCTTT. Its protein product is CASLRTGSNEAFF.

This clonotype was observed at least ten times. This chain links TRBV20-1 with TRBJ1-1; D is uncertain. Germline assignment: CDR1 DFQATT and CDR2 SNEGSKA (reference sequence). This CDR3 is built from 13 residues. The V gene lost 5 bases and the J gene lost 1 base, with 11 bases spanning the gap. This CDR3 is CSALNDRNTEAFF. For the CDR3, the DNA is TGCAGTGCTTTGAACGACCGGAACACTGAAGCTTTCTTT.

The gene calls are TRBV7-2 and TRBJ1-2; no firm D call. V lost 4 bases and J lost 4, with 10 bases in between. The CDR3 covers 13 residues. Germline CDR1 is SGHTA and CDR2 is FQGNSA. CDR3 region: CASSYLRGYGYTF. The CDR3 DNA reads TGTGCCAGCAGCTACCTGCGGGGCTATGGCTACACCTTC.

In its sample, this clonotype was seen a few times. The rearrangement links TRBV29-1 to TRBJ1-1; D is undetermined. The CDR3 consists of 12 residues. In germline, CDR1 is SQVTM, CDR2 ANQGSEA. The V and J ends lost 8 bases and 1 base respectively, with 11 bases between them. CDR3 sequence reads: CSTGTGNTEAFF. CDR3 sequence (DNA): TGCAGCACCGGAACGGGGAACACTGAAGCTTTCTTT.

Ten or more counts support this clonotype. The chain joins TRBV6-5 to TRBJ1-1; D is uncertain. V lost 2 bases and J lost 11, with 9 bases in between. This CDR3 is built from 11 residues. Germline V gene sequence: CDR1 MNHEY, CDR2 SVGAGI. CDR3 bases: TGTGCCAGCAGTTACAAACGTATGGCTTTCTTT. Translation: CASSYKRMAFF.

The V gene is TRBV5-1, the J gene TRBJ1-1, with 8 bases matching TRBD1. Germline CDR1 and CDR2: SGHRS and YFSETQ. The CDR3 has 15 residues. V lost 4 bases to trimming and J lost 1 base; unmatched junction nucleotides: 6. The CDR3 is CASSPRDRRNTEAFF. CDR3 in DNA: TGCGCCAGCAGCCCCCGGGACAGGAGGAACACTGAAGCTTTCTTT.

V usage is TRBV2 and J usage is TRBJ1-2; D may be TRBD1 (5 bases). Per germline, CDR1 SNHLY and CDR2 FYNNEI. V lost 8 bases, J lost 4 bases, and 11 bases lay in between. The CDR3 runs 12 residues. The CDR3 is CASSGTLYGYTF. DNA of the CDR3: TGTGCCAGCTCCGGGACCCTCTATGGCTACACCTTC.

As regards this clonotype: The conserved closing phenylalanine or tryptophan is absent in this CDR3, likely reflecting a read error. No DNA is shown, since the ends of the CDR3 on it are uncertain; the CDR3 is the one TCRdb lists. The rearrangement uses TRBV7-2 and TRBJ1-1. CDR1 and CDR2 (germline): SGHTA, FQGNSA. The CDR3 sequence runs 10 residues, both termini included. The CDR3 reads CASSPRGYLA.

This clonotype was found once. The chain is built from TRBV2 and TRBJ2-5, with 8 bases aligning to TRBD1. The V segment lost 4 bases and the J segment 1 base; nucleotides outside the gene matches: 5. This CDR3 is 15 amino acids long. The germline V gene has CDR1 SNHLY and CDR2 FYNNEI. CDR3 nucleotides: TGTGCCAGCAGTGGAGGACAGGGACCCCAAGAGACCCAGTACTTC. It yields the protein CASSGGQGPQETQYF.

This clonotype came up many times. CDR3 protein: CASGWELAGVLETQYF. The CDR3 DNA sequence: TGTGCTAGTGGTTGGGAACTAGCGGGAGTACTAGAGACCCAGTACTTC. The chain joins TRBV12-5 to TRBJ2-5; 11 bases align to TRBD2. This CDR3 is built from 16 residues. With V trimmed by 4 bases and J by 4 bases, 8 bases remained unmatched. Germline V lookup: CDR1 LGHNT, CDR2 FRNRAP.

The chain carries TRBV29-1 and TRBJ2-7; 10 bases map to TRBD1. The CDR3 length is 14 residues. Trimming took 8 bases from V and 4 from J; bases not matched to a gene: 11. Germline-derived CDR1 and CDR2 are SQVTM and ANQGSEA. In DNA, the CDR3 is TGCAGCTCTGGACAGGGGGTACACTCTTACGAGCAGTACTTC. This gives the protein CSSGQGVHSYEQYF.